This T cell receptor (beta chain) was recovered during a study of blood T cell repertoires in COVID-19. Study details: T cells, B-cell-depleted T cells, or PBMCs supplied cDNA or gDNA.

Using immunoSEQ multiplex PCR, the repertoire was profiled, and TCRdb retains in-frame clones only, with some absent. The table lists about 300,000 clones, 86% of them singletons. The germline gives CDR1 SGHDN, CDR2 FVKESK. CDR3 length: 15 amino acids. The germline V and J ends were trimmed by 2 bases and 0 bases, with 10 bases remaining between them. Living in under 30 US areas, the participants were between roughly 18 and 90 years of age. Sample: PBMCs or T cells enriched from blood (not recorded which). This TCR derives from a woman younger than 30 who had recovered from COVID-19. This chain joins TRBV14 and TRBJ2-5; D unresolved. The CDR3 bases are TGTGCCAGCAGCCAAACGACTGTGTACCAAGAGACCCAGTACTTC. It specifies CASSQTTVYQETQYF.